Reported below is one T cell receptor beta chain. Its recognized antigen is unknown. This may be a read error: a much more frequent sequence differs by one nucleotide. The data were obtained in a study of T cell repertoires in cytomegalovirus infection (dated by TCRdb to between 2018 and 2021). About the full investigation: Because public TCR beta signatures pointed to carriage of CMV infection together with the matching HLA type, the HLA type of each donor mattered for the analysis.

The instrument was an Illumina HiSeq 1500. TCRdb trimmed the raw reads at Q25, called clones with MiXCR and kept productive beta chains. Rows with a matching CDR3 protein are joined into one entry that keeps the most common DNA and genes. The table for this sample lists some 600,000 distinct CDR3 sequences; less than 25% of them were counted only once. Together, the top ten hold roughly 8% of the sample. On the study overall, not on this receptor specifically: The ex vivo response was dominated by HLA-C-restricted CMV-specific TCR beta clonotypes, which also provided the single most frequent clonotype in two of eight donors. In both this cohort and an independent cohort of some 370 donors, the cumulative frequency of public TCR beta family members distinguished carriers of CMV infection plus the relevant HLA type.

The TCR was taken from a human donor in good health (CMV status not recorded). Some clones in this sample may be carry-over from other donors' samples. Specimen: CD8+ T cells from PBMCs.

The nucleotides are TGTGCCAGCAGTTTAGTTGGGAAGAACAGGGAGCGCATTACCCGGACCCAGCATTTT. The translation is CASSLVGKNRERITRTQHF. The receptor chain draws on TRBV12-3 or TRBV12-4 and TRBJ1-5, and possibly TRBD1, on 6 matching bases. Trimming removed 1 base from V and 11 bases from J, leaving 30 bases between the germline ends. The CDR3 holds 19 amino acids from the cysteine to the phenylalanine. Only CDR3 DNA remains: 57 bases, in frame from the first base.